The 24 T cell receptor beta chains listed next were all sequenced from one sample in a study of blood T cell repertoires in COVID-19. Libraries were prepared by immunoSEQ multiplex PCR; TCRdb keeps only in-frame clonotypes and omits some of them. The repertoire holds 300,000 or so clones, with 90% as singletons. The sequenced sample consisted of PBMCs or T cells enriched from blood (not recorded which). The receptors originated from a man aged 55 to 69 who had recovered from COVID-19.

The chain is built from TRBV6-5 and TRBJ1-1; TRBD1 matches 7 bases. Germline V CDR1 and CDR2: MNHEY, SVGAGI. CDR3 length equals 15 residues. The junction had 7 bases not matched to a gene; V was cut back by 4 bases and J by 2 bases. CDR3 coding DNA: TGTGCCAGCAGTTGGGGACAGTCTCTTAACACTGAAGCTTTCTTT. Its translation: CASSWGQSLNTEAFF.

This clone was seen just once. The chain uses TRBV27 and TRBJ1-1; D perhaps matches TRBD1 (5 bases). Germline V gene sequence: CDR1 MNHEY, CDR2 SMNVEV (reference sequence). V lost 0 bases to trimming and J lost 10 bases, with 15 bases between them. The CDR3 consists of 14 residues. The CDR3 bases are TGTGCCAGCAGTTTATCGATGGGGGAGGGTACAGCTTTCTTT. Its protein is CASSLSMGEGTAFF.

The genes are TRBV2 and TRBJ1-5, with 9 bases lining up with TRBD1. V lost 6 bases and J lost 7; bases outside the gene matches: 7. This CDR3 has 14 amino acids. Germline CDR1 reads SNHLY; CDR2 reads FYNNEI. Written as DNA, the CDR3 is TGTGCCAGCAGGGCCACAGGGGGCCGGCAGCCCCAGCATTTT. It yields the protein CASRATGGRQPQHF.

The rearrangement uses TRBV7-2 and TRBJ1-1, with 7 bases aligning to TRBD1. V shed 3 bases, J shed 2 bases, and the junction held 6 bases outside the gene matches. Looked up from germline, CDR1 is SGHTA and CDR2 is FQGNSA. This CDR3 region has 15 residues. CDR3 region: CASSFPRGTNTEAFF. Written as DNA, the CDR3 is TGTGCCAGCAGCTTCCCCAGGGGGACAAACACTGAAGCTTTCTTT.

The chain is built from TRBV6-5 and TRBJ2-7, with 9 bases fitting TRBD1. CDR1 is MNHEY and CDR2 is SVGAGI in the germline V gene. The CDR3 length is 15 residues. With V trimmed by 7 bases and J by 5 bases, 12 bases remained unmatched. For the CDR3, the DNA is TGTGCCAGCACCCACGCCGGGACAGGGCGGGACGAGCAGTACTTC. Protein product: CASTHAGTGRDEQYF.

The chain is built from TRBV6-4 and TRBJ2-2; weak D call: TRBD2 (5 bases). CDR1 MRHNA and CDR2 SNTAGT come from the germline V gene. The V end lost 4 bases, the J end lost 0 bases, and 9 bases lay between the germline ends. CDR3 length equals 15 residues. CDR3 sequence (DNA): TGTGCCAGCAGTGCGGACTGGGCGAACACCGGGGAGCTGTTTTTT. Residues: CASSADWANTGELFF.

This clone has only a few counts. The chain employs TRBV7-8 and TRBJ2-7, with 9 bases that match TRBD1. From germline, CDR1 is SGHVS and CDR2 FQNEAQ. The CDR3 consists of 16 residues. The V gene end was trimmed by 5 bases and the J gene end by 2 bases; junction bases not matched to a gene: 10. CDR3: CASSLTGTGFPYEQYF. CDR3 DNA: TGTGCCAGCAGCCTAACCGGGACAGGGTTTCCCTACGAGCAGTACTTC.

The DNA of the CDR3 is TGTGCCAGCAGCTTATGGGCCCGGATGGACACCGGGGAGCTGTTTTTT. As protein: CASSLWARMDTGELFF. V usage is TRBV11-2 and J usage is TRBJ2-2; D gene uncertain. The germline gives CDR1 SGHAT, CDR2 FQNNGV. Deletions cut 2 bases from V and 3 bases from J, with 13 bases between. The CDR3 runs to 16 residues.

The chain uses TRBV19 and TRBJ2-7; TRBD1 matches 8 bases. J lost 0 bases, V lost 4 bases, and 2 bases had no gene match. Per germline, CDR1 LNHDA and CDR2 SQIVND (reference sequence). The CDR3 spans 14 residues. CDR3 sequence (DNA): TGTGCCAGTAGTAAGACAGGGGACTCCTACGAGCAGTACTTC. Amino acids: CASSKTGDSYEQYF.

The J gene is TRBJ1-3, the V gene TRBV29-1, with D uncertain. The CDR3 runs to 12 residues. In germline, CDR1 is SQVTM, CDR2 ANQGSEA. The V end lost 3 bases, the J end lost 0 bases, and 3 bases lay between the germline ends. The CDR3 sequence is CSVDISGNTIYF. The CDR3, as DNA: TGCAGCGTTGACATCTCTGGAAACACCATATATTTT.

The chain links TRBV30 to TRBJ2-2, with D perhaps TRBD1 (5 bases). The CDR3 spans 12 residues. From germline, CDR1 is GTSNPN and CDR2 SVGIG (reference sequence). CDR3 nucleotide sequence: TGTGCTCGGAAGGGGTTCAGCGGGGAGCTGTTTTTT. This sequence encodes CARKGFSGELFF.

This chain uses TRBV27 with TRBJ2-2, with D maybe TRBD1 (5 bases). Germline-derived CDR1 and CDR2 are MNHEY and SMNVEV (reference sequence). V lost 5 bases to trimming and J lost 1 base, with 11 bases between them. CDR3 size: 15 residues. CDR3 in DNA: TGTGCCAGCAGTCCCCGGACACTGAACACCGGGGAGCTGTTTTTT. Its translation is CASSPRTLNTGELFF.

The CDR3 DNA is TGTGCCAGCAGCAAAGTTGCAGGGGATGGAGAAATGAACACTGAAGCTTTCTTT. As protein: CASSKVAGDGEMNTEAFF. V and J are TRBV21-1 and TRBJ1-1; the table assigns TRBD1, which was not confirmed against the DNA. TRBV21-1 is marked as a pseudogene. The CDR3 consists of 18 residues.

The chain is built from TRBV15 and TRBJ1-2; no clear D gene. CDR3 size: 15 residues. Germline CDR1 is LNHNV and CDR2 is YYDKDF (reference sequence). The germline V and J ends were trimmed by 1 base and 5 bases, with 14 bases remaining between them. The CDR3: CATSRVKNPRYGYTF. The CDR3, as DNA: TGTGCCACCAGCAGAGTGAAGAACCCGCGGTATGGCTACACCTTC.

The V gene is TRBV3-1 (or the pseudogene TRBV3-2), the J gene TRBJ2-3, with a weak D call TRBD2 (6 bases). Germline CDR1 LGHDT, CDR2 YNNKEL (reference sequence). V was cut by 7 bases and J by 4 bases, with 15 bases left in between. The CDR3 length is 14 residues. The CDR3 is CASKVFGSADTQYF. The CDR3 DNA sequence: TGTGCCAGCAAGGTTTTCGGGAGTGCAGATACGCAGTATTTT.

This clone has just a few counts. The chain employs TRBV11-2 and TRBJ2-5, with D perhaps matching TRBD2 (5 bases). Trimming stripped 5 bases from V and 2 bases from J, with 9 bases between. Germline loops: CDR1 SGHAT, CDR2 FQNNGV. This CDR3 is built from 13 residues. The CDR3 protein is CASSRERQETQYF. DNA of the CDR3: TGTGCCAGCAGCCGTGAGCGGCAAGAGACCCAGTACTTC.

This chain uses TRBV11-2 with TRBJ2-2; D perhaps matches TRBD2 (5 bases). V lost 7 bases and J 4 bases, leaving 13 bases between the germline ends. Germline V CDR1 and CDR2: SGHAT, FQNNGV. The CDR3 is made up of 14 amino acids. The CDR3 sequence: CASTRGRTTGELFF. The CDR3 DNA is TGTGCCAGCACCAGAGGGAGAACCACCGGGGAGCTGTTTTTT.

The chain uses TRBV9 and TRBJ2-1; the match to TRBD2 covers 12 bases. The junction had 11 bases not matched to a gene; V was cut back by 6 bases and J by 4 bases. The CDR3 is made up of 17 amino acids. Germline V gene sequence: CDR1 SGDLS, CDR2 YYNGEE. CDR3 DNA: TGTGCCAGCAACCCAACTAGCGGGGGGACCGAATACAATGAGCAGTTCTTC. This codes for CASNPTSGGTEYNEQFF.

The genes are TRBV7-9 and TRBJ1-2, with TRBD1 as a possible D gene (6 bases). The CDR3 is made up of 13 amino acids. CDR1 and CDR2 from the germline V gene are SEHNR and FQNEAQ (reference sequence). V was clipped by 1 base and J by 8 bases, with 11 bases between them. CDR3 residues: CASSLGNRDGYTF. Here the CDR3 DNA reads TGTGCCAGCAGCTTAGGGAACAGGGACGGCTACACCTTC.

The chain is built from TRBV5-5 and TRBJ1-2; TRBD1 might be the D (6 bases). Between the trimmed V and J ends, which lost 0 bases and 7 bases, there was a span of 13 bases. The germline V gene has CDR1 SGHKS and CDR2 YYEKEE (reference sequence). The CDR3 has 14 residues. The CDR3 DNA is TGTGCCAGCAGCTTGGAGGGGGGGAAGTTTGGCTACACCTTC. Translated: CASSLEGGKFGYTF. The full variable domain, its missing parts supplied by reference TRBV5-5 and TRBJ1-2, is DAGVTQSPTHLIKTRGQQVTLRCSPISGHKSVSWYQQVLGQGPQFIFQYYEKEERGRGNFPDRFSARQFPNYSSELNVNALLLGDSALYLCASSLEGGKFGYTFGSGTRLTVV.

CDR3: CASSPTVPSSYNEQFF. The CDR3 DNA reads TGTGCCAGCTCACCGACAGTTCCCAGCTCCTACAATGAGCAGTTCTTC. The V call is TRBV18, the J call TRBJ2-1, with D perhaps TRBD1 (5 bases). Trimming shortened V by 3 bases and J by 0 bases, and 12 bases separated the two germline ends. In germline, CDR1 is KGHSH, CDR2 LQKENI. The CDR3 loop spans 16 amino acids.

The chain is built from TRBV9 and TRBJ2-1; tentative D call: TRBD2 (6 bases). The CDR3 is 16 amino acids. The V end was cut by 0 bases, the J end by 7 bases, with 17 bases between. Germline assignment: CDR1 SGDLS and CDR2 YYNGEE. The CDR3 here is CASSVGGGAGGNEQFF. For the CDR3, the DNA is TGTGCCAGCAGCGTAGGAGGAGGAGCGGGTGGAAATGAGCAGTTCTTC.

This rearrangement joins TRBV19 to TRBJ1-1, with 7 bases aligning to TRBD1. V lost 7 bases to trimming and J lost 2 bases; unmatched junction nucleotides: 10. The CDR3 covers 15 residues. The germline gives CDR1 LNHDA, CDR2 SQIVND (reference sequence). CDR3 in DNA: TGTGCCAGTACCAATATGGGACAGCTCAACACTGAAGCTTTCTTT. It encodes CASTNMGQLNTEAFF.

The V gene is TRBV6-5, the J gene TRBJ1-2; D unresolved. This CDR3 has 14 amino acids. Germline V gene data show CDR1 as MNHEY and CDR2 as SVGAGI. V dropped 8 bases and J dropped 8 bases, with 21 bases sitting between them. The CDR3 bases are TGTGCCAGCGGGCCCCGCAGCTGGGTGAAAGGCTACACCTTC. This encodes CASGPRSWVKGYTF.